The source of this T cell receptor beta chain is a study of T cell responses to AZD1222 COVID-19 vaccine. The study, taken as a whole, reports: Nearly half of the spike-specific TCRs reportedly recognize variant regions that carry no mutations. Only a handful of AZD1222 recipients tested seropositive at baseline.

Germline CDR1 and CDR2: SGHRS and YFSETQ. V was clipped by 3 bases and J by 2 bases, with 15 bases between them. The CDR3 is 16 amino acids. TCRdb keeps only in-frame clones here, not all; method: immunoSEQ multiplex PCR. Of about 140,000 clones listed, more than 70% are singletons. On this clone itself: Its antigen is currently unknown.

Sequences were derived from peripheral blood, sampled 28 days after the second AZD1222 dose. The sequence was obtained from an adult who received the AZD1222 COVID-19 vaccine. The chain uses TRBV5-1 and TRBJ1-5, with D tentatively TRBD1 (5 bases). CDR3 loop: CASSWGGAGGNQPQHF. The CDR3 bases are TGCGCCAGCAGCTGGGGGGGAGCTGGGGGCAATCAGCCCCAGCATTTT. The variable domain in full, with the rest retrieved from reference TRBV5-1 and TRBJ1-5, is KAGVTQTPRYLIKTRGQQVTLSCSPISGHRSVSWYQQTPGQGLQFLFEYFSETQRNKGNFPGRFSGRQFSNSRSEMNVSTLELGDSALYLCASSWGGAGGNQPQHFGDGTRLSIL.